This T cell receptor beta chain is drawn from a study of cytomegalovirus exposure and HLA in healthy donors. Points from the study as a whole: Sequences of the TCR beta chain were said to predict the HLA-A and HLA-B alleles of most subjects accurately.

PCR involved 60 Vbeta and 13 Jbeta primers. Assay used: immunoSEQ multiplex PCR; TCRdb lists only in-frame clones, some missing. The sample includes about 160,000 clones, approximately 70% of them seen just once. Losses at the gene ends were 3 bases for V and 3 bases for J; bases not matched to a gene: 5. Germline V gene lookup returns CDR1 SGDLS and CDR2 YYNGEE. The CDR3 has 14 amino acids. Comments on this clone: As yet, its antigen is unknown.

Sequenced material: PBMCs. V is TRBV9 and J is TRBJ1-1; 7 positions agree with TRBD1. This clonotype was sampled from a man aged 40-50 years in good health and CMV-seropositive. CDR3 residues: CASSAGTAHTEAFF. The DNA for the CDR3 is TGTGCCAGCAGCGCTGGGACAGCCCACACTGAAGCTTTCTTT. The entire variable domain, with the rest obtained from reference TRBV9 and TRBJ1-1, is as follows: DSGVTQTPKHLITATGQRVTLRCSPRSGDLSVYWYQQSLDQGLQFLIQYYNGEERAKGNILERFSAQQFPDLHSELNLSSLELGDSALYFCASSAGTAHTEAFFGQGTRLTVV.